This T cell receptor beta chain comes out of a study of T cell responses to AZD1222 COVID-19 vaccine. Profiling relied on immunoSEQ multiplex PCR, and the TCRdb table lists in-frame clones only, not all of them. The sample has 100,000 to 150,000 clones; about 91% are singletons. The germline gives CDR1 SGHKS, CDR2 YYEKEE (reference sequence). The CDR3 loop spans 16 amino acids. Deletions cut 5 bases from V and 4 bases from J, with 19 bases between. This receptor was identified in an adult who received the AZD1222 COVID-19 vaccine. This chain uses TRBV5-5 with TRBJ1-3; D gene unclear. The sequencing used peripheral blood, collected 28 days after the second AZD1222 dose. The CDR3 DNA reads as TGTGCCAGCAGTGAGGTGAAGACAACTCGGGGAAACACCATATATTTT. Protein sequence: CASSEVKTTRGNTIYF. Full variable domain (outside the CDR3, taken from reference TRBV5-5 and TRBJ1-3): DAGVTQSPTHLIKTRGQQVTLRCSPISGHKSVSWYQQVLGQGPQFIFQYYEKEERGRGNFPDRFSARQFPNYSSELNVNALLLGDSALYLCASSEVKTTRGNTIYFGEGSWLTVV.